The rows below give T cell receptor beta chains drawn from one sample of a study of T cells after yellow fever vaccination. From the 5' RACE reads, TCRdb called clonotypes with MiXCR, one entry per CDR3 protein. The sample carries a few hundred thousand distinct CDR3 sequences, 15% to 20% recorded once. The sequencing here drew on PBMCs, taken 15 days after the yellow fever booster vaccination. Receptor source: a man aged 30 to 39 who received the YFV17D yellow fever vaccine. Each CDR3 is given with its conserved first and last residue. The size entry is marked missing in some rows and otherwise reads once, few, many or a size class.

V gene | clone size | CDR3 protein
TRBV12-3/TRBV12-4 | few | CASSFQIPGGYTF
TRBV27 | . | CASSLTLAGIITSTDTQYF
TRBV11-2 | few | CASSHRTAEAFF
TRBV28 | . | CATQDSLLNQPQHF
TRBV5-1 | . | CASSPQTSPAEQYF
TRBV29-1 | few | CSAARTGGGYEQYF
TRBV24-1 | few | CATSDRTSGVETQYF
TRBV27 | . | CASGWRGGEAFF
TRBV7-2 | many | CASSTSSGNTIYF
TRBV3-1 | many | CASSQGTGELFF
TRBV5-1 | . | CASSPYRDRVLYEQYF
TRBV29-1 | few | CSPRRGDNEQFF
TRBV6-5 | . | CASSYDRVVNEQFF
TRBV9 | few | CASSVERDEPTDTQYF
TRBV4-3 | few | CASSQDLRGRKSEAFF
TRBV12-3/TRBV12-4 | . | CASSYGTGTIEQYF
TRBV29-1 | few | CSVVRGEETQYF
TRBV7-7 | few | CASNLGVGGGAETQYF
TRBV7-3 | . | CASSQGGRGTGELFF